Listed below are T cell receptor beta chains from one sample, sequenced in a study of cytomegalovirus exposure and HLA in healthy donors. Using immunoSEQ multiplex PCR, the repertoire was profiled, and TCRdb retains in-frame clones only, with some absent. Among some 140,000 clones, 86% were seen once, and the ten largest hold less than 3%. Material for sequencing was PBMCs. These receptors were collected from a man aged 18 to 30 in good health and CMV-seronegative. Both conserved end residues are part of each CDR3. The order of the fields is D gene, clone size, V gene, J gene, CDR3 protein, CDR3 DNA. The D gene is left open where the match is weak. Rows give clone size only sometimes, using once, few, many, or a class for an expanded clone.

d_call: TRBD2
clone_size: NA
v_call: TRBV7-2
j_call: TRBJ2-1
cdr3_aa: CASSPTGLAGGFNEQFF
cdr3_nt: TGTGCCAGCAGCCCGACAGGACTAGCGGGGGGGTTCAATGAGCAGTTCTTC

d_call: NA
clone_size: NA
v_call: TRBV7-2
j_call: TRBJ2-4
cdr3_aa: CASSLGRTRKNIQYF
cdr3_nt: TGTGCCAGCAGCTTAGGCAGGACAAGAAAAAACATTCAGTACTTC

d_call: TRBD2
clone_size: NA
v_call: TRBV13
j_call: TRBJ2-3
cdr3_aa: CASSSAGAQYF
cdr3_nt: TGTGCCAGCAGCTCAGCGGGAGCGCAGTATTTT

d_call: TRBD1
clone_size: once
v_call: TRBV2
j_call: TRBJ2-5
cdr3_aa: CASSYLTGTGQETQYF
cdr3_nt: TGTGCCAGCAGTTACCTAACCGGGACAGGCCAAGAGACCCAGTACTTC

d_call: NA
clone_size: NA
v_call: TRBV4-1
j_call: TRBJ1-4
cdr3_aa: CASSRIWGGAGLNEKLFF
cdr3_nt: TGCGCCAGCAGCCGAATTTGGGGGGGCGCGGGTCTCAATGAAAAACTGTTTTTT

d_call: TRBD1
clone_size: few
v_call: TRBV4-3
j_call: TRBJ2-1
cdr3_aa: CASSQGQGPYNEQFF
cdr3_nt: TGCGCCAGCAGCCAGGGACAGGGACCTTACAATGAGCAGTTCTTC

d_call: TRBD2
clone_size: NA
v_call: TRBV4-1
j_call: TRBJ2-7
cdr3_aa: CASSQYTGGRLYEQYF
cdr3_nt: TGCGCCAGCAGCCAATATACCGGCGGGAGGCTCTACGAGCAGTACTTC

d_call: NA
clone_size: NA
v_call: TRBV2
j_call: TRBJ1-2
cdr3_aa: CASSYSLANYGYTF
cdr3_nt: TGTGCCAGCAGTTACAGCTTAGCTAACTATGGCTACACCTTC

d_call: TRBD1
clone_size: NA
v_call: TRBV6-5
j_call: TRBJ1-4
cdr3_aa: CASSSGDRADEKLFF
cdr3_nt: TGTGCCAGCAGTTCCGGGGACAGGGCCGATGAAAAACTGTTTTTT

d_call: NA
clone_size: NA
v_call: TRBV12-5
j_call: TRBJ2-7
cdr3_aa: CASGLVAEGPSYEQYF
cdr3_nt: TGTGCTAGTGGTTTGGTAGCGGAGGGGCCTAGCTACGAGCAGTACTTC

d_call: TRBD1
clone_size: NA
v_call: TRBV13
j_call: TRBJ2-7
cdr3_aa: CASSYNRGGAYEQYF
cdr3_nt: TGTGCCAGCAGCTACAACAGGGGTGGGGCCTACGAGCAGTACTTC

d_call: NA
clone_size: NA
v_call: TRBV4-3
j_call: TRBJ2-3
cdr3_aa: CASSQGGRKTDTQYF
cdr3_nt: TGCGCCAGCAGCCAAGGGGGCAGAAAGACAGATACGCAGTATTTT

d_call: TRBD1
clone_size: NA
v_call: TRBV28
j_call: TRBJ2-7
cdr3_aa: CASESRDRLLFEQYF
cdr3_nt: TGTGCCAGCGAAAGCCGGGACAGGCTTCTCTTCGAGCAGTACTTC

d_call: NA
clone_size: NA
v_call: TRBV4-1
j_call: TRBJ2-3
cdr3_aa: CASSQAGQTDTQYF
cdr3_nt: TGCGCCAGCAGCCAAGCTGGACAGACAGATACGCAGTATTTT

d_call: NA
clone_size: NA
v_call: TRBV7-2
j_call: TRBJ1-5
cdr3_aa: CASRLYSNQPQHF
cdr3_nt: TGTGCCAGCAGGTTGTATAGCAATCAGCCCCAGCATTTT

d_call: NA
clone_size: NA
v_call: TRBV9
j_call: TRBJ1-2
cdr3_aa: CASSVSGVYGYTF
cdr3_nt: TGTGCCAGCAGCGTATCAGGTGTCTATGGCTACACCTTC

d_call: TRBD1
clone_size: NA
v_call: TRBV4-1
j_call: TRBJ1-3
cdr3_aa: CASSPRRGQGNTIYF
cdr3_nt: TGCGCCAGCAGCCCCCGTAGGGGGCAGGGAAACACCATATATTTT

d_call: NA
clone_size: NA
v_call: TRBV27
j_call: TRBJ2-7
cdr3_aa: CASSSPLREASYEQYF
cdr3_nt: TGTGCCAGCAGTTCCCCCCTGCGGGAAGCCTCCTACGAGCAGTACTTC

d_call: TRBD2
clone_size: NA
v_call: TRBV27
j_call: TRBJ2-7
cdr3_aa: CASSPGTSGSYEQYF
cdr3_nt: TGTGCCAGCAGTCCTGGGACTAGCGGGTCGTACGAGCAGTACTTC

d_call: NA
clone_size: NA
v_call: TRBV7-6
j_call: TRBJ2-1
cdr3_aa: CASSLTADSSYNEQFF
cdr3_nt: TGTGCCAGCAGCTTAACTGCGGATAGCTCCTACAATGAGCAGTTCTTC

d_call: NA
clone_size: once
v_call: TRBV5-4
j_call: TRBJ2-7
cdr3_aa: CASSFWDTNYEQYF
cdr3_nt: TGTGCCAGCAGCTTCTGGGACACCAATTACGAGCAGTACTTC

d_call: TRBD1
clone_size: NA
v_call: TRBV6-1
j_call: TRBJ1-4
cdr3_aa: CAGQGGTTTNEKLFF
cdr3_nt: TGTGCCGGTCAGGGGGGAACGACAACTAATGAAAAACTGTTTTTT

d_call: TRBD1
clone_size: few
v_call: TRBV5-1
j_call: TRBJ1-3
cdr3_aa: CASSSLTGTGNTIYF
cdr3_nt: TGCGCCAGCAGCTCTTTGACAGGGACTGGAAACACCATATATTTT

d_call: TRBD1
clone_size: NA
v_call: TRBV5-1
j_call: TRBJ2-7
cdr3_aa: CASSWGTGGSYEQYF
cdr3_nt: TGCGCCAGCAGCTGGGGGACAGGGGGTAGCTACGAGCAGTACTTC

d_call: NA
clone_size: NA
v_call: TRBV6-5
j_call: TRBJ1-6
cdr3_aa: CASSYYRGSYNSPLHF
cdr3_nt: TGTGCCAGCAGTTACTATCGGGGCTCCTATAATTCACCCCTCCACTTT

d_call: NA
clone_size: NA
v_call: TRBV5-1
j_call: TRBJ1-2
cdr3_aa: CASSFQGGLYGYTF
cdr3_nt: TGCGCCAGCAGCTTCCAAGGTGGGCTCTATGGCTACACCTTC

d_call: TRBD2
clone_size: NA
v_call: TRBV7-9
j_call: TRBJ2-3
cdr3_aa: CASSPGLAGADTQYF
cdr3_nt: TGTGCCAGCAGCCCAGGACTAGCGGGAGCAGATACGCAGTATTTT

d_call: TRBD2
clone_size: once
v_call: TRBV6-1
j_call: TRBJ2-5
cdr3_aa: CASSEAAGGQETQYF
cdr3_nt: TGTGCCAGCAGTGAAGCAGCGGGGGGGCAAGAGACCCAGTACTTC

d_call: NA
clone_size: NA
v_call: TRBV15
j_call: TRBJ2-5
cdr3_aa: CATSLRGGGETQYF
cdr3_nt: TGTGCCACCAGCTTGCGAGGGGGTGGAGAGACCCAGTACTTC

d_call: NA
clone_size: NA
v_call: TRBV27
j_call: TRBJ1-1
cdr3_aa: CASSFRVNTEAFF
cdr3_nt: TGTGCCAGCAGTTTCCGGGTGAACACTGAAGCTTTCTTT

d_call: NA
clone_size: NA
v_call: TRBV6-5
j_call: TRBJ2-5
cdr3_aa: CASSYQEGAGETQYF
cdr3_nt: TGTGCCAGCAGTTACCAAGAGGGCGCGGGGGAGACCCAGTACTTC

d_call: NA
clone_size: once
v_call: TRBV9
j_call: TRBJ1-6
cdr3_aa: CASSAGGGGSPLHF
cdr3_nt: TGTGCCAGCAGCGCTGGGGGGGGCGGTTCACCCCTCCACTTT

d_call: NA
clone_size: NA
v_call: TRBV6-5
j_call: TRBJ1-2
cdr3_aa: CASSYLGGYTF
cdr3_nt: TGTGCCAGCAGTTACCTCGGTGGCTACACCTTC

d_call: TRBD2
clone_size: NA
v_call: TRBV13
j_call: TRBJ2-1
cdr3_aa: CASSLASGSNEQFF
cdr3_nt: TGTGCCAGCAGCTTAGCTAGCGGGAGCAATGAGCAGTTCTTC

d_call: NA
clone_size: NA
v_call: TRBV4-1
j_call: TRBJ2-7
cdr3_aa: CASSQDKILASYEQYF
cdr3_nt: TGCGCCAGCAGCCAAGACAAGATACTCGCATCCTACGAGCAGTACTTC

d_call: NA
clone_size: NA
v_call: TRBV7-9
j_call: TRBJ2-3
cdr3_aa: CASSSHKRLFRSSTDTQYF
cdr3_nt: TGTGCCAGCAGCTCCCACAAGAGACTTTTTCGTTCTAGCACAGATACGCAGTATTTT

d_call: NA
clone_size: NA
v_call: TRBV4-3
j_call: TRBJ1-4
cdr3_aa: CASSHRAAGEGEKLFF
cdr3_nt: TGCGCCAGCAGCCACCGGGCGGCAGGGGAAGGAGAAAAACTGTTTTTT

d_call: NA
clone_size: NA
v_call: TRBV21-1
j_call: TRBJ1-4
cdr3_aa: CASSKSPKKLFF
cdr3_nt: TGTGCCAGCAGCAAATCCCCAAAAAAACTGTTTTTT